The 7 T cell receptor beta chains in this list originate from one sample, sequenced in a study of tumor T cells in aggressive B-cell lymphoma. Assay: immunoSEQ multiplex PCR; the TCRdb copy retains only in-frame clones and omits some. The table lists about 850 clones, over 85% of them singletons. What was sequenced was tumor tissue. These receptors originate from an adult with diffuse large B cell lymphoma.

This clone was counted once. This chain links TRBV15 with TRBJ1-5, with 9 bases matching TRBD1. The CDR3 is 15 amino acids. The V gene end was trimmed by 8 bases and the J gene end by 6 bases; junction bases not matched to a gene: 11. Germline V lookup: CDR1 LNHNV, CDR2 YYDKDF (reference sequence). The CDR3 reads CATSARGTGSQPQHF. For the CDR3, the DNA is TGTGCCACCTCAGCAAGGGGGACAGGGAGTCAGCCCCAGCATTTT.

This chain links TRBV7-9 with TRBJ1-1; the D is unclear. V was trimmed by 3 bases and J by 1 base, leaving 3 bases between them. CDR1 is SEHNR and CDR2 is FQNEAQ in the germline V gene (reference sequence). The CDR3 totals 12 residues. This chain's CDR3 is CASSFGNTEAFF. The CDR3 DNA sequence: TGTGCCAGCAGCTTCGGGAACACTGAAGCTTTCTTT.

The genes are TRBV19 and TRBJ1-4; tentative D call: TRBD1 (5 bases). Germline CDR1 LNHDA, CDR2 SQIVND (reference sequence). The CDR3 totals 14 residues. V lost 7 bases and J lost 8, with 17 bases in between. CDR3: CASTRTRTSEKLFF. DNA for the CDR3: TGTGCCAGTACCCGAACCCGGACAAGCGAAAAACTGTTTTTT.

This clone came up once. The chain carries TRBV7-2 and TRBJ2-3, with a tentative D call TRBD2 (6 bases). Trimming took 6 bases from V and 2 from J, leaving 12 bases between them. The CDR3 has 14 amino acids. Per germline, CDR1 SGHTA and CDR2 FQGNSA. The CDR3: CASSSGVVTDTQYF. The CDR3 DNA reads TGTGCCAGCAGTTCGGGGGTCGTCACAGATACGCAGTATTTT.

The J gene is TRBJ1-5, the V gene TRBV7-9; D gene unclear. Germline lookup yields CDR1 SEHNR and CDR2 FQNEAQ (reference sequence). The CDR3 runs to 11 residues. V was trimmed by 6 bases and J by 9 bases, leaving 9 bases between them. The CDR3 DNA is TGTGCCAGCAGTTCCAGAGGGCCCCAGCATTTT. This translates into CASSSRGPQHF.

The rearrangement joins TRBV5-1 to TRBJ2-5, with a weak D call TRBD1 (6 bases). The CDR3 has 15 amino acids. The germline gives CDR1 SGHRS, CDR2 YFSETQ. The V end lost 4 bases, the J end lost 0 bases, and 13 bases lay between the germline ends. This CDR3 reads CASSRGGKDQETQYF. CDR3 nucleotides: TGCGCCAGCAGCCGAGGGGGAAAGGACCAAGAGACCCAGTACTTC.

The chain carries TRBV2 and TRBJ2-7; D remains unclear. The germline V gene has CDR1 SNHLY and CDR2 FYNNEI. CDR3 length equals 11 residues. Between the trimmed V and J ends, which lost 7 bases and 1 base, there was a span of 5 bases. The CDR3, as DNA: TGTGCCAGCACGGGTTCCTACGAGCAGTACTTC. This sequence encodes CASTGSYEQYF.